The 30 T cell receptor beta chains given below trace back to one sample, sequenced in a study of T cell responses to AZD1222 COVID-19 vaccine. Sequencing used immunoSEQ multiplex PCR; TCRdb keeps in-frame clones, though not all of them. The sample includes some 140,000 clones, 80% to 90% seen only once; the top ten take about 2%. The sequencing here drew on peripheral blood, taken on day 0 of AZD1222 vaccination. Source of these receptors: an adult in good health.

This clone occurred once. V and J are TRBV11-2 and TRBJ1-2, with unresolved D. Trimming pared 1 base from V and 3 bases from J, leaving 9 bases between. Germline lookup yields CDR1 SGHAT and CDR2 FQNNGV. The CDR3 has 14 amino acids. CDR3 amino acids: CASSLGPVDYGYTF. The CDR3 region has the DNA TGTGCCAGCAGCTTAGGCCCCGTGGACTATGGCTACACCTTC.

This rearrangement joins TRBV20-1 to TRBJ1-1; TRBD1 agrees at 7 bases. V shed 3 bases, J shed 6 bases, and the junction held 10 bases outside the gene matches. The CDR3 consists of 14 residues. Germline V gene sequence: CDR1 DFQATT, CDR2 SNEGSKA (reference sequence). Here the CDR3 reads CSASLSGGHPEAFF. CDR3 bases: TGCAGTGCTAGTTTGTCAGGGGGTCACCCTGAAGCTTTCTTT.

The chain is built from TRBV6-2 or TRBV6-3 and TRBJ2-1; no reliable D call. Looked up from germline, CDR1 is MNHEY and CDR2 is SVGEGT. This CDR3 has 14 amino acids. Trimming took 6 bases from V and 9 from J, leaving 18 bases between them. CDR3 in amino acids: CASSPTQTSPEQFF. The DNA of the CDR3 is TGTGCCAGCAGCCCTACCCAGACGTCCCCTGAGCAGTTCTTC.

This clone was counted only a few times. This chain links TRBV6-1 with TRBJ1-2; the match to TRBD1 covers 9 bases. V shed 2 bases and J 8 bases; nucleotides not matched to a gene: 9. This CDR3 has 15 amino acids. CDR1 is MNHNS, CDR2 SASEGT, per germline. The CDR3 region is CASSEMGDRVRGYTF. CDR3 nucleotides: TGTGCCAGCAGTGAAATGGGGGACAGGGTTAGAGGCTACACCTTC.

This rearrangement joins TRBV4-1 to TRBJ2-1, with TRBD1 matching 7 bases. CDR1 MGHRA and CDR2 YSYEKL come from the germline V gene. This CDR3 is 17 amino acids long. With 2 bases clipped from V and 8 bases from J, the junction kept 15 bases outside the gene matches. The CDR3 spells CASSQRAGGRIGDEQFF. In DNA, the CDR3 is TGCGCCAGCAGCCAACGGGCAGGGGGACGAATCGGTGATGAGCAGTTCTTC.

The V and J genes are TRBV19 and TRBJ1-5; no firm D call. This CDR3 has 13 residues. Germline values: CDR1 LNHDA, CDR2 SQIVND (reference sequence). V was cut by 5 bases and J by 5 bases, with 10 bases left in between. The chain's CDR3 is CASSFREDQPQHF. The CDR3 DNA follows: TGTGCCAGTAGTTTTAGGGAGGATCAGCCCCAGCATTTT.

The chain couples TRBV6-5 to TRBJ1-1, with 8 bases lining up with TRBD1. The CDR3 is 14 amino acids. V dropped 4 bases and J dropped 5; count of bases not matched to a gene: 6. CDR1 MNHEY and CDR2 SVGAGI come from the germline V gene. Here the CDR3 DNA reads TGTGCCAGCAGTTCTGACAGGGGAAGTACTGAAGCTTTCTTT. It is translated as CASSSDRGSTEAFF.

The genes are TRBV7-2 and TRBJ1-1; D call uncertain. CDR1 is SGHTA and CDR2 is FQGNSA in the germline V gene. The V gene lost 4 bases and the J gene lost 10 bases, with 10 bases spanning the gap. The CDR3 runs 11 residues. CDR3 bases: TGTGCCAGCAGCTCGCTAAATGGAGCTTTCTTT. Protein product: CASSSLNGAFF.

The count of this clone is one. As DNA, the CDR3 is TGTGCCACCAGCAGAGTCGGAGGGGTTCTGACTGAAGCTTTCTTT. Its protein product is CATSRVGGVLTEAFF. The rearrangement joins TRBV15 to TRBJ1-1; D possibly corresponds to TRBD1 (5 bases). The CDR3 consists of 15 residues. With 1 base removed from V and 5 bases from J, the gap between germline ends came to 14 bases. The germline CDR1 and CDR2 sequences are LNHNV and YYDKDF (reference sequence).

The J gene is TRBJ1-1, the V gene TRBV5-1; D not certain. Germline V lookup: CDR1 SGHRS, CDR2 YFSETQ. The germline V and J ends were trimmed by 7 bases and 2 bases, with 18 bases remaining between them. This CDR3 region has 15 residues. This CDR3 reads CASQIHRADNTEAFF. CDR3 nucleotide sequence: TGCGCCAGCCAAATCCACCGGGCAGATAACACTGAAGCTTTCTTT.

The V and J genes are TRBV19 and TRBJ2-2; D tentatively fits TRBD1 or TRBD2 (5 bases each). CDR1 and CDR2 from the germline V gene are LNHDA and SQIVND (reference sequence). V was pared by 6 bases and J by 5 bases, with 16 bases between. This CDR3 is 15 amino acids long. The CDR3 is CASSSGTSITGELFF. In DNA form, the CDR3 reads TGTGCCAGTAGCTCCGGGACGAGTATTACCGGGGAGCTGTTTTTT.

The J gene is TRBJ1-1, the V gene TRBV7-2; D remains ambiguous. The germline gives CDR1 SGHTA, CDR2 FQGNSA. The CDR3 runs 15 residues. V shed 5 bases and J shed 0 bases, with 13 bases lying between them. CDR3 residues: CASSRADGMNTEAFF. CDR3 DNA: TGTGCCAGCAGCCGCGCCGACGGGATGAACACTGAAGCTTTCTTT.

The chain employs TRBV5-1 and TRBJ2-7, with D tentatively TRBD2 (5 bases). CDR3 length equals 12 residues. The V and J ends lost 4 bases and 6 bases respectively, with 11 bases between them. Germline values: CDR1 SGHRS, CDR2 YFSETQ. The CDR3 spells CASSIGGPEQYF. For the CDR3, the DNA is TGCGCCAGCAGCATTGGAGGCCCCGAGCAGTACTTC.

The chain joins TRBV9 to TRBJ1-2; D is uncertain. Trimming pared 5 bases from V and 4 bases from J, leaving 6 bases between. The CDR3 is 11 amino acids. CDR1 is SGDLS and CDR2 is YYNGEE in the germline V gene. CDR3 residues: CASSLGYGYTF. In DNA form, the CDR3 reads TGTGCCAGCAGTCTGGGCTATGGCTACACCTTC.

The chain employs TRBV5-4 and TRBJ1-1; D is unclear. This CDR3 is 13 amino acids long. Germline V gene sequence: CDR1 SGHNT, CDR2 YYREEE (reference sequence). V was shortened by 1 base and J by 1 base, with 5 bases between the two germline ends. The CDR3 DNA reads TGTGCCAGCAGCTTGATAGGGAACACTGAAGCTTTCTTT. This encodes CASSLIGNTEAFF.

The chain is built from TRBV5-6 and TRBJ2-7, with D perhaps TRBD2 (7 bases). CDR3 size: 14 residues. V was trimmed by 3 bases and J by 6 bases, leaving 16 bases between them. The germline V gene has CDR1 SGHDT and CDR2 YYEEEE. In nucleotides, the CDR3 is TGTGCCAGCAGCTATGGGGGGGCGTCTCTCGAGCAGTACTTC. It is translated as CASSYGGASLEQYF.

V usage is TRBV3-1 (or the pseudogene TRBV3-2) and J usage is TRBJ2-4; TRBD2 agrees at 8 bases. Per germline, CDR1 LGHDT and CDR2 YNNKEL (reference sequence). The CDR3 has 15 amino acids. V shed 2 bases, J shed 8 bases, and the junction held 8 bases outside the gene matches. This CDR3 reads CASSQLSGRQDIQYF. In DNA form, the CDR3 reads TGTGCCAGCAGCCAATTGAGCGGGAGACAGGACATTCAGTACTTC.

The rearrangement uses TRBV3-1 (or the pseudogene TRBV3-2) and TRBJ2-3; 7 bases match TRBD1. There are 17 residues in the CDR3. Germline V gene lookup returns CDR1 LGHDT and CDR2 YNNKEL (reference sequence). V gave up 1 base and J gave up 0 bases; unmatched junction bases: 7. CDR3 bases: TGTGCCAGCAGCCAAGTTCGGACAGGTATTAGCACAGATACGCAGTATTTT. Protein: CASSQVRTGISTDTQYF.

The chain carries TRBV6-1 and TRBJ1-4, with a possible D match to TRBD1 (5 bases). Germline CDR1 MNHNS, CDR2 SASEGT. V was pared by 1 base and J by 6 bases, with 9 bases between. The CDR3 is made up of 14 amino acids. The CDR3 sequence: CASSEGQGHEKLFF. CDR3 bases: TGTGCCAGCAGTGAAGGGCAGGGACATGAAAAACTGTTTTTT.

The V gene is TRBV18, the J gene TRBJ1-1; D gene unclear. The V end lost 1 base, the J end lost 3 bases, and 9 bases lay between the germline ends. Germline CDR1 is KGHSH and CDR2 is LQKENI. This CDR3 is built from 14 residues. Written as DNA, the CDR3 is TGTGCCAGCTCACCACAGGTGAAAGACACTGAAGCTTTCTTT. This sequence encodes CASSPQVKDTEAFF.

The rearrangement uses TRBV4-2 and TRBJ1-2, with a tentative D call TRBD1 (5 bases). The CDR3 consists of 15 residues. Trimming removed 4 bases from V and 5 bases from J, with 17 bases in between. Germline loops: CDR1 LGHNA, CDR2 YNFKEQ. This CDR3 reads CASSPMGGERYGYTF. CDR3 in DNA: TGTGCCAGCAGCCCCATGGGGGGAGAGAGGTATGGCTACACCTTC.

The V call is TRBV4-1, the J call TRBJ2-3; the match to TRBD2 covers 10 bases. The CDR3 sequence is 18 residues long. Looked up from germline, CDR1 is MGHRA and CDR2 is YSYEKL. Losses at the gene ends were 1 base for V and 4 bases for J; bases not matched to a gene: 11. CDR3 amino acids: CASSQVLAGSIGADTQYF. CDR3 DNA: TGCGCCAGCAGCCAAGTACTAGCGGGGTCAATCGGAGCAGATACGCAGTATTTT.

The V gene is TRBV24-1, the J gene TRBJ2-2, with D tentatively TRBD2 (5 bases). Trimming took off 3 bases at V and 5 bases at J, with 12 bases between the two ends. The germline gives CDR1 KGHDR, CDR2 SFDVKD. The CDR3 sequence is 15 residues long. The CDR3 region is CATSDRDSVTGELFF. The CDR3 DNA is TGTGCCACCAGTGATCGGGATTCCGTGACCGGGGAGCTGTTTTTT.

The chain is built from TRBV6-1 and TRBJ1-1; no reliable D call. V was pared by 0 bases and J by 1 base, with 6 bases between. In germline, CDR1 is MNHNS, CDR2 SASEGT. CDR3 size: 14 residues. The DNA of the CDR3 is TGTGCCAGCAGTGAAGCGACTCGGAACACTGAAGCTTTCTTT. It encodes CASSEATRNTEAFF.

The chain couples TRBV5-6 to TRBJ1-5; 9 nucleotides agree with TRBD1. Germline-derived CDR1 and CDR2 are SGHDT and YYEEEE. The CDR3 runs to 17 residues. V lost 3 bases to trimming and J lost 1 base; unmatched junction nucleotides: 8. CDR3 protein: CASSSGQGRLSNQPQHF. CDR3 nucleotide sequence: TGTGCCAGCAGCTCAGGACAGGGGCGTCTAAGCAATCAGCCCCAGCATTTT.

The CDR3 is CSVGGSTSYEQYF. The CDR3 coding sequence is TGCAGCGTTGGCGGGAGTACCTCCTACGAGCAGTACTTC. This chain joins TRBV29-1 and TRBJ2-7; TRBD2 matches 7 bases. With V trimmed by 4 bases and J by 0 bases, 3 bases remained unmatched. The germline CDR1 and CDR2 sequences are SQVTM and ANQGSEA. There are 13 residues in the CDR3.

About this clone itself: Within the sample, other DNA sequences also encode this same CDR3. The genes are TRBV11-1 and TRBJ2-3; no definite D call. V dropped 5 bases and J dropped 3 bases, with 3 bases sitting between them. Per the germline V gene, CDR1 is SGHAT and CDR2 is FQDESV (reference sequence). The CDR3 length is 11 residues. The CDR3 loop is CASSRTDTQYF. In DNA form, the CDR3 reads TGTGCCAGCAGCCGAACAGATACGCAGTATTTT.

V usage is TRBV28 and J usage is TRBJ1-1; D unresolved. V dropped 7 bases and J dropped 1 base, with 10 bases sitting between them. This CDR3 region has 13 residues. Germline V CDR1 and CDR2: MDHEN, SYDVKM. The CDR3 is CASTPLRNTEAFF. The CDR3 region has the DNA TGTGCCAGCACCCCTCTCAGGAACACTGAAGCTTTCTTT.

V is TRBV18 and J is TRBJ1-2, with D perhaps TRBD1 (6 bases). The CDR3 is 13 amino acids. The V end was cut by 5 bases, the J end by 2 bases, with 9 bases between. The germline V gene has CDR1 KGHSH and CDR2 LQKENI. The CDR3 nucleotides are TGTGCCAGCTCAGTCGACAGGAACTATGGCTACACCTTC. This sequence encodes CASSVDRNYGYTF.

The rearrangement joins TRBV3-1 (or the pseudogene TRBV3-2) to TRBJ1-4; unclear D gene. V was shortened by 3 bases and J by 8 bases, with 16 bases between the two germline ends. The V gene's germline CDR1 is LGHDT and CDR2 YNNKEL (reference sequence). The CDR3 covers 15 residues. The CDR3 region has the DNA TGTGCCAGCAGCCAGGGTACTTCCTTGGCGGAAAAACTGTTTTTT. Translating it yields CASSQGTSLAEKLFF.